This TCR beta chain was found in a study of blood T cells in healthy people across ages. Overall study results and limits: Underestimates were what the diversity estimates from one million T cells were considered to be.

Turning to this clonotype: The antigen remains unidentified.

Every donor provided approximately 9.2 milliliters of peripheral blood. Alongside a J-beta primer mix, a sample-barcoded 5' primer served in a second PCR lasting 7 to 11 cycles. Each cDNA molecule carried a tag from a template-switch adaptor that contained 12 random nucleotides. MiXCR, applied by TCRdb to the 5' RACE reads, yields one record per CDR3 protein. Of 1.5 million to 2 million distinct CDR3 sequences listed, about 39% were seen once; the top ten hold 20% to 25%. CDR1 and CDR2 (germline): DFQATT, SNEGSKA (reference sequence). Trimming took 5 bases from V and 4 from J; bases not matched to a gene: 19. This CDR3 is built from 17 residues.

V is TRBV20-1 and J is TRBJ1-2; 7 nucleotides line up with TRBD1. The clonotype originates from a human donor in good health. The specimen sequenced was blood. The CDR3 region has the DNA TGCAGTGCTGGGCAATACACATTACAGGGGAACTCCTATGGCTACACCTTC. Protein: CSAGQYTLQGNSYGYTF.